One TCR beta chain is described in this entry. No antigen is known for it. The CDR3 is 12 amino acids. Trimming left V 7 bases short and J 10 bases short, with 16 bases between. Germline loops: CDR1 SNHLY, CDR2 FYNNEI. This sample is part of a study of T cell responses to AZD1222 COVID-19 vaccine. It was second doses at about 4 or about 12 weeks that were pooled. Study results and limitations: Reports indicate that nearly half of spike-specific TCRs are directed at unmutated variant regions. Clonal diversity was possibly underestimated, and white British individuals and females predominated among donors. Regions 160-218 and 743-854 held dominance among vaccine-associated CD4 TCRs, which spanned spike.

Measured with immunoSEQ multiplex PCR; TCRdb has only the in-frame clones, and not every one. The sample has 180,000 or so clones, about 90% seen once. The chain has TRBV2 and TRBJ1-2; unclear D gene. The source is an adult who received the AZD1222 COVID-19 vaccine. The sequenced sample was peripheral blood, obtained 28 days after the second AZD1222 dose. The CDR3 bases are TGTGCCAGCACGGGCGACACTTTGGACTACACCTTC. It translates to CASTGDTLDYTF.